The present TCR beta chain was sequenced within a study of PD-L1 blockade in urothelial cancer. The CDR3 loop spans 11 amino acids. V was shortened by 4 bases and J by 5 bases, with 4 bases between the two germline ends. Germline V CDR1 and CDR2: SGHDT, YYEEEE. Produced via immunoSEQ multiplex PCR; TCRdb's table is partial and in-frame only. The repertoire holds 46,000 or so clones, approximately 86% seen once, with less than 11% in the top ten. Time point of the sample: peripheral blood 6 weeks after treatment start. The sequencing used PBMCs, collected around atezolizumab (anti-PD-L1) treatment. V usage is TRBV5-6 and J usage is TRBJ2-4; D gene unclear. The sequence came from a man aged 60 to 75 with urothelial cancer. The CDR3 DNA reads TGTGCCAGCAGCCGAGAAAACATTCAGTACTTC. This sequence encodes CASSRENIQYF.